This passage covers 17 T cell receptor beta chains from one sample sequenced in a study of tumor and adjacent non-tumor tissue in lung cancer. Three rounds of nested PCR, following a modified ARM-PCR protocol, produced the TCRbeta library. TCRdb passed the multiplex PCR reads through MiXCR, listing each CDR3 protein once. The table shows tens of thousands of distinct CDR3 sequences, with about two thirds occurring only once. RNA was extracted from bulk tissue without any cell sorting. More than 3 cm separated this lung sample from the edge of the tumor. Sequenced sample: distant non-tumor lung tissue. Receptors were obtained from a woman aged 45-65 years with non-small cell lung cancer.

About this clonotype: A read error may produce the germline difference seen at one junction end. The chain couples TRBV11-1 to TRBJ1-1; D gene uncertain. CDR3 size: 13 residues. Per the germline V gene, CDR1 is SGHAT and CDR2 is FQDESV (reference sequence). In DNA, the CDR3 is TGTACCAGCAGCTTAGAACAAGACACTGAAGCATTCTTT. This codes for CTSSLEQDTEAFF.

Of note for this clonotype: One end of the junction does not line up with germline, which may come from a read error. The CDR3 coding sequence is TGCAATGGGGGTACAGGGGAGTGGTTTGGGACCCAGTATTTC. This sequence encodes CNGGTGEWFGTQYF. The chain joins TRBV20-1 to TRBJ2-5, with TRBD1 matching over 7 bases. The germline V gene encodes CDR1 DFQATT and CDR2 SNEGSKA (reference sequence). The CDR3 sequence is 14 residues long.

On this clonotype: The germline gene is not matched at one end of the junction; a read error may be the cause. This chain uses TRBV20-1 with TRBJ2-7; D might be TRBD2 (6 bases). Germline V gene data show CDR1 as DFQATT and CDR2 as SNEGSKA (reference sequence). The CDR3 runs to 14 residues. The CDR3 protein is CSTRAGGKEYEQYF. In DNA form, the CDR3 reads TGCAGTACTAGAGCTGGCGGGAAAGAATACGAGCAGTACTTC.

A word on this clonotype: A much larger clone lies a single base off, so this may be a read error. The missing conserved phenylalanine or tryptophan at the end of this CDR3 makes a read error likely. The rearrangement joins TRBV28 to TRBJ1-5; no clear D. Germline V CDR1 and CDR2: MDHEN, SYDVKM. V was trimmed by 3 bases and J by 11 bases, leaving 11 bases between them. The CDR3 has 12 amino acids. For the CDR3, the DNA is TGTGCCAGCAGTTTGGTCCCGCGGGCCCAGCATTAT. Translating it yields CASSLVPRAQHY.

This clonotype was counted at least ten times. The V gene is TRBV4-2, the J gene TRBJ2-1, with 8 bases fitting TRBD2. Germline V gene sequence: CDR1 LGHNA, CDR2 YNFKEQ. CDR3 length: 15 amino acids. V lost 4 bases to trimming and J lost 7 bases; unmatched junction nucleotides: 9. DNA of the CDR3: TGTGCCAGCAGCCTATCTACGGCTAGCGGGAATGAGCAGTTCTTC. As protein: CASSLSTASGNEQFF.

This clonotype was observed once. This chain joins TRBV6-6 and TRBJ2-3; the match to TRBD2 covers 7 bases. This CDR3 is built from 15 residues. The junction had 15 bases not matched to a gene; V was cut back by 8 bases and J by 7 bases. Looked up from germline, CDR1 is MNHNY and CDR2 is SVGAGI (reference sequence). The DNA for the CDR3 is TGTGCCAGCTGTGACCCTATCGGGAGGACAAATACGCAGTATTTT. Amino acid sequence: CASCDPIGRTNTQYF.

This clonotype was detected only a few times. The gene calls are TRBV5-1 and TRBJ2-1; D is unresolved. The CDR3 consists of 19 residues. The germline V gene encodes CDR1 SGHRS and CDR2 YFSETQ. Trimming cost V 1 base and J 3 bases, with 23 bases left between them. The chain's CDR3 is CASSLYGYSSLPLYNEQFF. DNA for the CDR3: TGCGCCAGCAGCTTGTATGGTTACTCATCACTTCCACTCTACAATGAGCAGTTCTTC.

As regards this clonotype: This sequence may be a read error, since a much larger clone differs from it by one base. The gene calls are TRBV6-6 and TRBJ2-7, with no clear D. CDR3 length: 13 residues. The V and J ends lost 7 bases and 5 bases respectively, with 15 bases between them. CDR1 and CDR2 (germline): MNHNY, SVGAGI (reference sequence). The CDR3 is CASIGSPPNEQYF. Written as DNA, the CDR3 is TGTGCCAGCATTGGCTCGCCCCCCAACGAGCAGTACTTC.

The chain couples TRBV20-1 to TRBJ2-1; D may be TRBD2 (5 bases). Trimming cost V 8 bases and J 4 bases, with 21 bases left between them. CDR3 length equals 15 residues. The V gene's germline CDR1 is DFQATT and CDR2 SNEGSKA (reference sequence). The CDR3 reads CSTSLGGSLYNEQFF. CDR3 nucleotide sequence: TGCAGTACTTCCCTTGGAGGATCCTTATACAATGAGCAGTTCTTC.

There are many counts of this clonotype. The CDR3 DNA reads as TGTGCCAGCAGTGAATCGATTCAGACAACTAATTCACCCCTCCACTTT. Its protein is CASSESIQTTNSPLHF. The chain is built from TRBV6-1 and TRBJ1-6; no clear D gene. CDR1 is MNHNS, CDR2 SASEGT, per germline. The CDR3 is made up of 16 amino acids. V dropped 2 bases and J dropped 6 bases, with 14 bases sitting between them.

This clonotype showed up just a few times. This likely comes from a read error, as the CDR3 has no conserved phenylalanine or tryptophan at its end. The CDR3 sequence is CAISDRGDNEQFI. CDR3 nucleotides: TGTGCCATCAGTGATAGGGGTGACAATGAGCAGTTCATC. The chain recombines TRBV10-3 with TRBJ2-1; possible D gene TRBD1, 5 bases. From germline, CDR1 is ENHRY and CDR2 SYGVKD. This CDR3 has 13 residues. Trimming pared 3 bases from V and 5 bases from J, leaving 8 bases between.

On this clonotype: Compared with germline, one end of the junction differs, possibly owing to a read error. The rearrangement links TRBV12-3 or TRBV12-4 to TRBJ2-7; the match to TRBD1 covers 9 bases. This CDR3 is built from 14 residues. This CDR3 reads CDSRAGGTGHEQYF. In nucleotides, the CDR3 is TGTGACAGCAGAGCAGGCGGGACAGGGCACGAGCAGTACTTC.

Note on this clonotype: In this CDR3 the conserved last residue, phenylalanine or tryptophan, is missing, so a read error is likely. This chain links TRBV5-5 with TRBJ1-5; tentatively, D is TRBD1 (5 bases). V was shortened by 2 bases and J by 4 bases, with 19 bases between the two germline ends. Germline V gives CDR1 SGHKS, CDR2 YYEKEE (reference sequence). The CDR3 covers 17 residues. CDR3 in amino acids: CASSFGANVGGNQPQHL. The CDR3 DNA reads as TGTGCCAGCAGCTTCGGAGCAAACGTTGGGGGAAATCAGCCCCAGCATCTT.

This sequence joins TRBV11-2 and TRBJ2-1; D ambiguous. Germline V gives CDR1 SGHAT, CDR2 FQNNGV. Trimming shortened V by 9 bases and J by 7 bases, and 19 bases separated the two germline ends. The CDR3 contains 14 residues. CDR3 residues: CASSLNPRRNEQFF. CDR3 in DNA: TGTGCCAGTAGCCTTAATCCGAGAAGGAATGAGCAGTTCTTC.

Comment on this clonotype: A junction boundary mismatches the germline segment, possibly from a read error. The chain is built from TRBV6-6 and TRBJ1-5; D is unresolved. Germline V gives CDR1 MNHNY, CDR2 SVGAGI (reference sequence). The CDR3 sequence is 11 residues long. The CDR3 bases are TGTGCCAGCAGTGACGGGCAGCCTCAGCATTTT. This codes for CASSDGQPQHF.

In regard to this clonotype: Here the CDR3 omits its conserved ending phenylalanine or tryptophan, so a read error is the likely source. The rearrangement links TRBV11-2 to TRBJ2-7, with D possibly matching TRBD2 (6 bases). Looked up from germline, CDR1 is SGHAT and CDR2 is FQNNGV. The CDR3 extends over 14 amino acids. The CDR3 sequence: CANSPIAAPYEQYI. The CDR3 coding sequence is TGTGCCAACAGCCCCATAGCGGCCCCCTACGAGCAGTACATC.

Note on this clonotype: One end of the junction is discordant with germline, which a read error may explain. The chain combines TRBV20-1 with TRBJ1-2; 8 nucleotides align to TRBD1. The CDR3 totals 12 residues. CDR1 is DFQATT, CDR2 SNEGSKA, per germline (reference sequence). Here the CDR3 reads CNAMDREYGYTF. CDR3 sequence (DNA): TGTAATGCTATGGACAGGGAATATGGCTACACCTTC.